These 5 T cell receptor beta chains were sequenced from one sample in a study of radiation and T cells in renal cell carcinoma. Repertoires were generated with immunoSEQ multiplex PCR, while TCRdb's copy carries only in-frame clones and drops some. The sample contains more than 65,000 clones, roughly 85% of which appear only once. Time point reported: blood 2 weeks post-SBRT. Treatment in this sample: 15 Gy SBRT to primary tumor, nephrectomy 4 weeks later. The sequencing used blood, collected from a patient whose treatment included radiotherapy and nephrectomy. These receptor sequences come from a woman between 50 and 59 years old with renal cell carcinoma.

The V and J genes are TRBV6-4 and TRBJ1-3; D uncertain. V dropped 10 bases and J dropped 3 bases, with 10 bases sitting between them. Germline CDR1 is MRHNA and CDR2 is SNTAGT. CDR3 size: 12 residues. The CDR3 reads CAILYGGNTIYF. CDR3 in DNA: TGTGCCATTCTTTACGGTGGAAACACCATATATTTT.

V usage is TRBV28 and J usage is TRBJ2-7; tentatively, D is TRBD1 (6 bases). The CDR3 spans 15 residues. V shed 7 bases and J shed 0 bases, with 16 bases lying between them. Germline-derived CDR1 and CDR2 are MDHEN and SYDVKM. CDR3 protein: CASTTPQGSSYEQYF. The CDR3 bases are TGTGCCAGCACCACCCCGCAGGGGAGCTCCTACGAGCAGTACTTC.

V is TRBV5-1 and J is TRBJ2-5; tentative D call: TRBD1 (6 bases). Germline V gene lookup returns CDR1 SGHRS and CDR2 YFSETQ. The CDR3 is 13 residues long. Trimming shortened V by 6 bases and J by 2 bases, and 11 bases separated the two germline ends. CDR3 nucleotide sequence: TGCGCCAGCAATCCTACAGGGCAAGAGACCCAGTACTTC. This gives the protein CASNPTGQETQYF.

The chain uses TRBV6-5 and TRBJ1-2; TRBD1 aligns across 7 bases. Trimming removed 6 bases from V and 4 bases from J; junction bases left unmatched: 5. The length of the CDR3 is 13 residues. Germline V gives CDR1 MNHEY, CDR2 SVGAGI. This CDR3 is CASRTGQSYGYTF. The CDR3 DNA reads TGTGCCAGCAGGACAGGGCAGAGCTATGGCTACACCTTC.

The rearrangement uses TRBV4-3 and TRBJ2-1; perhaps TRBD1 as D (6 bases). This CDR3 is 16 amino acids long. V dropped 4 bases and J dropped 5 bases, with 18 bases sitting between them. Germline V gives CDR1 LGHNA, CDR2 YSLEER. The CDR3 here is CASSPARQGSHNEQFF. The CDR3 region has the DNA TGCGCCAGCAGCCCCGCCAGGCAGGGGTCTCACAATGAGCAGTTCTTC.